The T cell receptor beta chain under discussion was sequenced for a study of human T cells and chemical hapten exposure. Study overall: Alopecia areata, totalis and universalis patients, mostly female, were included.

Time point specified: patch test 3, about 24 weeks after DPC sensitization. Treatment: therapeutic diphenylcyclopropenone sensitization with weekly scalp DPC. This CDR3 is 15 amino acids long. Germline values: CDR1 SEHNR, CDR2 FQNEAQ (reference sequence). With 2 bases removed from V and 5 bases from J, the gap between germline ends came to 13 bases. Whole-study findings and limits: Versus controls, expanded TCRs had significantly more large CDR3 similarity clusters.

In this sample, this clonotype turned up a few times. The antigen remains unidentified. MiXCR, run by TCRdb on the RACE reads, gives a single entry per CDR3 protein. This sample has over 100,000 distinct CDR3 sequences, with about 11% found just once. The TCR originated in a woman between 50 and 59 years old with alopecia areata. Some clones in this sample may be carry-over from other donors' samples. This sample comprised whole blood, obtained in connection with sensitization to the hapten diphenylcyclopropenone (DPC). The chain is built from TRBV7-9 and TRBJ2-4, with D unclear. The CDR3 spells CASSLSVVVQNIQYF. The CDR3 bases are TGTGCCAGCAGCTTAAGTGTAGTAGTCCAAAACATTCAGTACTTC.